This TCR beta chain is from a study of T cell responses to AZD1222 COVID-19 vaccine. Study results and limitations: The sample set comprised mostly white British donors with more females, and clonal diversity was possibly underestimated.

The germline V gene encodes CDR1 SGDLS and CDR2 YYNGEE. V was clipped by 1 base and J by 5 bases, with 12 bases between them. The CDR3 length is 14 residues. Remarks on this clone: Antigen specificity is unknown.

The assay was immunoSEQ multiplex PCR, and TCRdb's table has in-frame clones only and misses some. The sample comprises 100,000 or so clones, 87% of which are singletons, and less than 3.5% rests with the top ten. J is TRBJ2-5 and V is TRBV9; D assignment may be TRBD1 or TRBD2 (6 bases each). This specimen consisted of peripheral blood, obtained on day 0 of AZD1222 vaccination. The clonotype originates from an adult in good health. DNA for the CDR3: TGTGCCAGCAGCGTATTCGGGGGCTTGGAGACCCAGTACTTC. This gives the protein CASSVFGGLETQYF. The whole variable domain, filled in from reference TRBV9 and TRBJ2-5, reads DSGVTQTPKHLITATGQRVTLRCSPRSGDLSVYWYQQSLDQGLQFLIQYYNGEERAKGNILERFSAQQFPDLHSELNLSSLELGDSALYFCASSVFGGLETQYFGPGTRLLVL.